The subject of this entry is one T cell receptor (beta chain). No cognate antigen has been identified for it. No base quality information exists; no much larger clone differs at one position. The entry originates in a study of T cell responses to AZD1222 COVID-19 vaccine (dated by TCRdb to the early 2020s). About the investigation overall: TCR sequencing was performed for 230 to 250 trial participants, of whom about 200 were given two doses of AZD1222 and about 25 were given two doses of MenACWY control vaccine. Enrollment into the trials was organized by age into subgroups of 18-55, 56-69 and 70-plus years, and those subgroups contained roughly 150, 30 and 60 TCR-sequenced participants, respectively.

What the time point label conveys for this sample: about 28 days (+/-7) after the second vaccine dose. AZD1222 recipients given second doses at about 4 weeks or at about 12 weeks were pooled, since spike-specific TCR depth and breadth were not found to differ between the two schedules. The vaccinee samples were drawn from two UK trials, COV001 and COV002, one of which was a single-blind randomized controlled phase 2/3 trial testing AZD1222 (ChAdOx1 nCoV-19) in healthy adults. Trial participant PBMC samples were collected at day 0 and day 28 after the second dose for TCRbeta chain sequencing. The CDR3 regions of human TCRbeta chains were subjected to immunosequencing. Per the authors' processing: TCRs in the repertoires were compared against a reference library of SARS-CoV-2-specific TCRs that had been generated with the MIRA antigen-specificity platform. Breadth was defined as the fraction of unique TCRs that were SARS-CoV-2-associated, and depth was defined as the fraction of total T cells that were SARS-CoV-2-associated. Using the MIRA data, each spike-specific TCR was assigned both to the spike region to which the TCR was reactive and to a CD4 or CD8 class. Log10-transformed breadth and depth values were compared by one-way ANOVA with Sidak's multiple comparisons tests. The table comes from immuneACCESS by way of TCRdb, which keeps in-frame sequences with V and J called. Part of the clones is missing from these tables; in studies checked, under half for an unresolved V gene and the rest for unknown reasons. D and trimming come from the DNA, and the V and J calls and clone size come from that table. For this sample there are under 140,000 clones; about 95% appear just once. The ten largest clones add up to about 3% of the sample.

Summary of the overall study and its limitations: In the small 56-69-year group, the increase in depth fell short of significance, most likely because of low power. Reportedly, almost half of the unique spike-specific TCRs recognized epitopes lying outside the regions that are mutated in the B.1.351 and B.1.1.7 variants. After two AZD1222 doses, spike-specific TCR breadth and depth were significantly higher than at day 0 and than in MenACWY recipients. The vaccine-associated CD4 TCRs covered the entire spike protein, and the dominant responses fell in regions 160-218 and 743-854. Participants were mostly white British, with more females than males. The authors suggested clonal diversity may have been underestimated. Only five or six AZD1222 recipients were SARS-CoV-2 seropositive at baseline, limiting conclusions about previously exposed vaccinees. Because no samples from the day 14 peak response were available, repertoires could be characterized only after the peak T cell response.

This specimen was peripheral blood, taken 28 days after the second AZD1222 dose. The TCR comes from an adult who received the AZD1222 COVID-19 vaccine.

The CDR3 region has the sequence CSAKKVQPQHF. The DNA sequence reads TGCAGTGCTAAGAAGGTTCAGCCCCAGCATTTT. The rearrangement combines TRBV20-1 with TRBJ1-5, with an unclear D gene assignment. Per the germline V gene (reference sequence), DFQATT is the CDR1 and SNEGSKA is the CDR2. From its cysteine to its phenylalanine, the CDR3 spans 11 amino acids. Only CDR3 DNA is held: 33 bases, read in frame from base 1. The V end loses 4 bases and the J end loses 6 bases, and a stretch of 7 bases separates them.